This is a list of T cell receptor beta chains from one sample in a study of blood T cell repertoires in COVID-19. Sequenced by immunoSEQ multiplex PCR; TCRdb stores in-frame clones only, minus some. The sample includes some 70,000 clones, 80% to 90% of them seen just once. Material: peripheral blood. These receptors were taken from an elderly woman with active COVID-19. The CDR3 runs from the conserved cysteine through the conserved F or W. The D gene is left open where the match is weak. Clone size appears in some rows only: once, few, many, or a class for an expanded clone.

v_call	d_call	clone_size	j_call	cdr3_nt	cdr3_aa
TRBV12-3/TRBV12-4	-	-	TRBJ2-1	TGTGCCAGCAGTTTGGGGCCGTCGAGTGAGCAGTTCTTC	CASSLGPSSEQFF
TRBV25-1	-	-	TRBJ1-1	TGTGCCAGCAGTTCCCCTGGGACAGAAGCTTTCTTT	CASSSPGTEAFF
TRBV10-3	TRBD2	-	TRBJ2-3	TGTGCCACAAGATGGGATAGCGGGAGGGCCGCAGATACGCAGTATTTT	CATRWDSGRAADTQYF
TRBV10-3	-	-	TRBJ2-5	TGTGCCATCAGTGAGTGGCAGGACCAAGAGACCCAGTACTTC	CAISEWQDQETQYF
TRBV7-2	TRBD2	-	TRBJ2-1	TGTGCCAGCAGTTTCAGCGGGGCCGACTACAATGAGCAGTTCTTC	CASSFSGADYNEQFF
TRBV6-5	-	-	TRBJ2-1	TGTGCCAGCTCCCGATTCGGGTTCGGTGAGCAGTTCTTC	CASSRFGFGEQFF
TRBV4-2	-	-	TRBJ2-7	TGTGCCAGCAGCCAAGTCTTGGGAGACGGGCAGTACTTC	CASSQVLGDGQYF
TRBV6-2/TRBV6-3	-	-	TRBJ1-1	TGTGCCAGCAGTTACGACCCAGCCGGAGGGCGATGGAGGCCTGAAGCTTTCTTT	CASSYDPAGGRWRPEAFF
TRBV28	-	-	TRBJ2-7	TGTGCCAGCAGTTTATCTCTCTACGAGCAGTACTTC	CASSLSLYEQYF
TRBV5-6	-	-	TRBJ2-3	TGTGCCAGCAGCCCCGAGGGCCGTAGCACAGATACGCAGTATTTT	CASSPEGRSTDTQYF
TRBV19	-	medium-sized	TRBJ2-7	TGTGCCACTCAAGAGACAGTCTCCTACGAGCAGTACTTC	CATQETVSYEQYF
TRBV18	TRBD1	-	TRBJ1-3	TGTGCCAGCTCACCCGGGACAGCGCCGCGGGACACCATATATTTT	CASSPGTAPRDTIYF
TRBV28	-	-	TRBJ2-2	TGTGCCAGCAGTTTATTGGGCAGTGCGAACACCGGGGAGCTGTTTTTT	CASSLLGSANTGELFF
TRBV5-4	-	-	TRBJ2-3	TGTGCCAGCAGCCTGGGGGGAAGCGGGAGCACAGATACGCAGTATTTT	CASSLGGSGSTDTQYF
TRBV6-5	TRBD2	-	TRBJ2-1	TGTGCCAGCAGTTTAAGCGGGAGGCCTTACAATGAGCAGTTCTTC	CASSLSGRPYNEQFF
TRBV7-9	-	-	TRBJ2-5	TGTGCCAGCAGCTTAGCGCAGGGGTACCAAGAGACCCAGTACTTC	CASSLAQGYQETQYF
TRBV20-1	-	few	TRBJ1-1	TGCAGTGCTAGTTTAGCAGGGCGTGCGTGGACTGAAGCTTTCTTT	CSASLAGRAWTEAFF
TRBV28	-	-	TRBJ1-1	TGTGCCAGCAGTGTTCCGGGGAAAATGAACACTGAAGCTTTCTTT	CASSVPGKMNTEAFF
TRBV12-5	-	-	TRBJ2-1	TGTGCTAGTGGTTTGGAATTACTTAGCCAAGGTAATGAGCAGTTCTTC	CASGLELLSQGNEQFF
TRBV25-1	TRBD2	-	TRBJ2-1	TGTGCCAGCTCTGACACTAGCGGGAGGGGTTCCTACAATGAGCAGTTCTTC	CASSDTSGRGSYNEQFF
TRBV7-2	-	-	TRBJ2-2	TGTGCCAGCAGCTTAGGAGGGTCCGGGGAGCTGTTTTTT	CASSLGGSGELFF
TRBV7-9	-	-	TRBJ1-2	TGTGCCAGCAGCCACTCCGGGGGGACGCACTATGGCTACACCTTC	CASSHSGGTHYGYTF
TRBV28	-	-	TRBJ2-5	TGTGCCAGCAGTTTATTCCGCCAGGGGGAGACCCAGTACTTC	CASSLFRQGETQYF
TRBV5-4	TRBD1	once	TRBJ2-7	TGTGCCAGCAGCCGGCAGGGGGCCTACGAGCAGTACTTC	CASSRQGAYEQYF
TRBV5-4	TRBD2	-	TRBJ2-1	TGTGCCAGCAGCTTGATAACGGGGGGTGAGCAGTTCTTC	CASSLITGGEQFF
TRBV6-5	-	-	TRBJ2-7	TGTGCCAGCAGACTAAGGACGGGAGAGTACGAGCAGTACTTC	CASRLRTGEYEQYF
TRBV5-1	-	once	TRBJ2-1	TGCGCCAGCAGGAGAATTCCAGGTTTGGACAATGAGCAGTTCTTC	CASRRIPGLDNEQFF
TRBV27	-	-	TRBJ1-2	TGTGCCAGCAGCCGACACATCACTAACTATGGCTACACCTTC	CASSRHITNYGYTF
TRBV27	-	-	TRBJ2-3	TGTGCCAGCAGTAGACGACAGTTTCAAAGCACAGATACGCAGTATTTT	CASSRRQFQSTDTQYF
TRBV20-1	TRBD2	-	TRBJ2-5	TGCAGTGCTAGTAAGGGACTAGTTCAAGAGACCCAGTACTTC	CSASKGLVQETQYF
TRBV19	TRBD2	few	TRBJ2-3	TGTGCCAGTAGTAGGCGGGAGGCGGTGAATACGCAGTATTTT	CASSRREAVNTQYF
TRBV7-2	-	-	TRBJ2-5	TGTGCCAGCAGCTTAGGAGGAAGGGAGGAAGAGACCCAGTACTTC	CASSLGGREEETQYF
TRBV28	-	once	TRBJ1-2	TGTGCCAGCAGTTCGCCACAGGGAATAATGGGTGGCTACACCTTC	CASSSPQGIMGGYTF
TRBV5-1	TRBD1	-	TRBJ2-7	TGCGCCAGCAGCTCATACCGGGACAGGGGCGACGAGCAGTACTTC	CASSSYRDRGDEQYF
TRBV18	-	-	TRBJ1-5	TGTGCCAGCTCACTAGTACAGGGTCTTGGTCAGCCCCAGCATTTT	CASSLVQGLGQPQHF
TRBV5-1	-	-	TRBJ1-2	TGCGCCAGCAGCTTGAAGGCGGACTCAAGCTATGGCTACACCTTC	CASSLKADSSYGYTF
TRBV5-4	TRBD1	-	TRBJ1-6	TGTGCCAGCAGCTCAAAATTGACAGGGGACACGCAATCCCTCCACTTT	CASSSKLTGDTQSLHF
TRBV4-3	TRBD1	-	TRBJ1-1	TGCGCCAGCAGCCACAGACAGGGTCTCGAAGCTTTCTTT	CASSHRQGLEAFF
TRBV18	-	once	TRBJ2-7	TGTGCCAGCTCCTACATGATACAGGGTTCTGGGGAGCAGTACTTC	CASSYMIQGSGEQYF
TRBV19	-	-	TRBJ2-1	TGTGCCAGTAGTAGCGGGCGGAGGTACAATGAGCAGTTCTTC	CASSSGRRYNEQFF
TRBV5-8	-	-	TRBJ1-4	TGTGCCAGCAGCCTCAAGAGTACTAATGAAAAACTGTTTTTT	CASSLKSTNEKLFF
TRBV10-2	-	-	TRBJ2-5	TGCGCCAGCAGTGTCAGGCAAGAGACCCAGTACTTC	CASSVRQETQYF
TRBV27	TRBD2	-	TRBJ2-2	TGTGCCAGCATTTTTAGCGGGAGGGCCACCACCGGGGAGCTGTTTTTT	CASIFSGRATTGELFF